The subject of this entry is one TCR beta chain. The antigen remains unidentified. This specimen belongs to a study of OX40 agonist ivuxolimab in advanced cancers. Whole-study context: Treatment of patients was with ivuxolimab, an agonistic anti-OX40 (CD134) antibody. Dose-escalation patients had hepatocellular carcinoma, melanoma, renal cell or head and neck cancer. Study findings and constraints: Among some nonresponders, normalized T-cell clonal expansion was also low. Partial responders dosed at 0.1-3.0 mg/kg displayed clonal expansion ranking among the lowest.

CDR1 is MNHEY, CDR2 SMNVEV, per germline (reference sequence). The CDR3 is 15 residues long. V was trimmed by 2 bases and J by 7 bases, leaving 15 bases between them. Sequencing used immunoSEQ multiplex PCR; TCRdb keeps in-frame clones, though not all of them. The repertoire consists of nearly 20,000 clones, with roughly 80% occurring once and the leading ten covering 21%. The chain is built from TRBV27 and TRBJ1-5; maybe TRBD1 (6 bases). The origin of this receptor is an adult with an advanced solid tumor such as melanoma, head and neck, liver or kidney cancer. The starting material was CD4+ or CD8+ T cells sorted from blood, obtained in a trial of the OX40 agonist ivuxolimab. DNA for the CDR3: TGTGCCAGCAGTTTAACATGGGGGGCAAACCAGCCCCAGCATTTT. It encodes CASSLTWGANQPQHF.